One and the same sample provided the 21 T cell receptor beta chains below, sequenced in a study of control samples from healthy donors and cancer patients. The repertoire was sequenced with immunoSEQ multiplex PCR; TCRdb's copy has only in-frame clones and lacks some. The sample has over 110,000 clones, about nine tenths seen once. The sequenced sample consisted of blood. These receptor sequences come from a woman in her 30s in good health.

J is TRBJ2-7 and V is TRBV7-2; 10 bases agree with TRBD2. Germline V gene lookup returns CDR1 SGHTA and CDR2 FQGNSA. This CDR3 has 15 residues. V trimming: 6 bases; J trimming: 7 bases; junction bases outside the gene matches: 12. CDR3 sequence: CASRLVAGGMGEQYF. The CDR3 DNA reads TGTGCCAGCAGGCTAGTAGCGGGGGGTATGGGGGAGCAGTACTTC.

This CDR3 reads CASSDDRVGYGYTF. The CDR3 nucleotides are TGTGCCAGCAGCGACGACAGGGTCGGCTATGGCTACACCTTC. The chain carries TRBV5-4 and TRBJ1-2, with 7 bases fitting TRBD1. CDR1 is SGHNT, CDR2 YYREEE, per germline (reference sequence). CDR3 length equals 14 residues. Germline trimming cut 4 bases from V and 4 bases from J; bases unmatched to any gene: 7.

V is TRBV16 and J is TRBJ2-6; 11 bases match TRBD2. CDR1 KGHSY and CDR2 FQNENV come from the germline V gene. Trimming at V came to 4 bases and at J to 0 bases, leaving 5 bases not matched to a gene. This CDR3 spans 18 amino acids. CDR3 DNA sequence: TGTGCCAGCAGCCCCTCCGGGACTAGCGGCTCTGGGGCCAACGTCCTGACTTTC. This encodes CASSPSGTSGSGANVLTF.

This clone was seen a single time. The chain uses TRBV7-9 and TRBJ1-1; D not resolved. Germline V lookup: CDR1 SEHNR, CDR2 FQNEAQ (reference sequence). CDR3 length: 14 amino acids. Between the trimmed V and J ends, which lost 3 bases and 1 base, there was a span of 9 bases. This chain's CDR3 is CASSFRATNTEAFF. The CDR3, as DNA: TGTGCCAGCAGCTTCCGGGCTACGAACACTGAAGCTTTCTTT.

The chain links TRBV3-1 (or the pseudogene TRBV3-2) to TRBJ1-5; D unresolved. The V gene's germline CDR1 is LGHDT and CDR2 YNNKEL (reference sequence). Trimming took 1 base from V and 9 from J, leaving 10 bases between them. The CDR3 totals 13 residues. DNA for the CDR3: TGTGCCAGCAGCCAAGTTCCGGAAGGGCCCCAGCATTTT. This gives the protein CASSQVPEGPQHF.

The V gene is TRBV4-2, the J gene TRBJ1-2, with D possibly being TRBD1 (6 bases). From germline, CDR1 is LGHNA and CDR2 YNFKEQ. The V end lost 1 base, the J end lost 5 bases, and 14 bases lay between the germline ends. This CDR3 region has 15 residues. CDR3 in amino acids: CASSQGTSQGYGYTF. The CDR3 DNA is TGTGCCAGCAGCCAAGGAACCTCCCAGGGGTATGGCTACACCTTC.

In this sample, this clone turned up once. The chain joins TRBV5-4 to TRBJ2-7; D possibly corresponds to TRBD2 (6 bases). Trimming cost V 4 bases and J 3 bases, with 23 bases left between them. This CDR3 is built from 17 residues. Looked up from germline, CDR1 is SGHNT and CDR2 is YYREEE (reference sequence). CDR3 amino acids: CASSPWSRGLSRYEQYF. CDR3 in DNA: TGTGCCAGCAGCCCCTGGTCTCGGGGGTTATCCCGCTACGAGCAGTACTTC.

The V and J genes are TRBV18 and TRBJ1-5, with TRBD1 matching 10 bases. Germline CDR1 KGHSH, CDR2 LQKENI. With V trimmed by 5 bases and J by 1 base, 5 bases remained unmatched. The length of the CDR3 is 16 residues. CDR3 DNA sequence: TGTGCCAGCTCAGCCGGGACAGGGGACAGCAATCAGCCCCAGCATTTT. This sequence encodes CASSAGTGDSNQPQHF.

The CDR3: CAIRDQWGTEAFF. For the CDR3, the DNA is TGTGCCATCAGGGATCAATGGGGGACTGAAGCTTTCTTT. The chain joins TRBV10-3 to TRBJ1-1; D may be TRBD1 (5 bases). The CDR3 contains 13 residues. Trimming took off 6 bases at V and 5 bases at J, with 13 bases between the two ends. Germline lookup yields CDR1 ENHRY and CDR2 SYGVKD.

The chain links TRBV28 to TRBJ2-7; D unresolved. Germline CDR1 MDHEN, CDR2 SYDVKM. Trimming removed 6 bases from V and 1 base from J, with 10 bases in between. The CDR3 has 13 residues. CDR3 in DNA: TGTGCCAGCAGACTTCAACCATCCTACGAGCAGTACTTC. Amino acids: CASRLQPSYEQYF.

The chain recombines TRBV10-3 with TRBJ2-7; 9 bases are a match to TRBD1. The CDR3 is made up of 12 amino acids. Germline V gene lookup returns CDR1 ENHRY and CDR2 SYGVKD. Germline trimming cut 8 bases from V and 6 bases from J; bases unmatched to any gene: 5. CDR3 coding DNA: TGTGCCATCTGGGACAGGGCCGGCGAGCAGTACTTC. Protein: CAIWDRAGEQYF.

The rearrangement uses TRBV2 and TRBJ2-1, with a weak D call TRBD1 (6 bases). This CDR3 comprises 15 residues. V was clipped by 7 bases and J by 0 bases, with 13 bases between them. Germline V gene sequence: CDR1 SNHLY, CDR2 FYNNEI. CDR3 sequence: CASIKDSHSYNEQFF. The CDR3 DNA sequence: TGTGCCAGCATTAAGGACAGCCACTCCTACAATGAGCAGTTCTTC.

As DNA, the CDR3 is TGTGCCAGCAGTTTCGACGGCCCCGGCTACACCTTC. Its translation: CASSFDGPGYTF. The chain has TRBV28 and TRBJ1-2; D unresolved. This CDR3 is built from 12 residues. The germline V gene has CDR1 MDHEN and CDR2 SYDVKM. V lost 3 bases and J 8 bases, leaving 10 bases between the germline ends.

The chain employs TRBV7-2 and TRBJ1-5; D is unclear. This CDR3 comprises 13 residues. Deletions cut 10 bases from V and 1 base from J, with 11 bases between. The germline V gene encodes CDR1 SGHTA and CDR2 FQGNSA. This CDR3 is CATAIESNQPQHF. The CDR3 DNA reads as TGTGCCACCGCGATCGAAAGCAATCAGCCCCAGCATTTT.

V and J are TRBV4-1 and TRBJ1-1; 9 nucleotides line up with TRBD1. Trimming removed 1 base from V and 4 bases from J; junction bases left unmatched: 4. This CDR3 has 15 residues. From germline, CDR1 is MGHRA and CDR2 YSYEKL. The CDR3 protein is CASSQVGTGTTEAFF. The DNA for the CDR3 is TGCGCCAGCAGCCAAGTGGGGACAGGGACCACTGAAGCTTTCTTT.

V is TRBV24-1 and J is TRBJ2-3; TRBD2 might be the D (5 bases). This CDR3 is 13 amino acids long. Germline loops: CDR1 KGHDR, CDR2 SFDVKD. Deletions cut 4 bases from V and 4 bases from J, with 8 bases between. The CDR3 loop reads CATSDRTADTQYF. The CDR3, as DNA: TGTGCCACCAGTGACAGGACTGCAGATACGCAGTATTTT.

The chain's CDR3 is CASRADRPRTDTQYF. The CDR3 DNA sequence: TGTGCCAGCAGGGCCGACAGGCCCCGCACAGATACGCAGTATTTT. V is TRBV2 and J is TRBJ2-3; tentatively, D is TRBD1 (6 bases). V gave up 6 bases and J gave up 1 base, with 14 bases separating them. This CDR3 is 15 amino acids long. Looked up from germline, CDR1 is SNHLY and CDR2 is FYNNEI.

This clone was found once. This chain uses TRBV24-1 with TRBJ2-5, with no clear D. The germline CDR1 and CDR2 sequences are KGHDR and SFDVKD. Trimming pared 3 bases from V and 7 bases from J, leaving 8 bases between. The CDR3 runs 12 residues. CDR3 DNA sequence: TGTGCCACCAGTGATACAACGGTGACCCAGTACTTC. Translated, it gives CATSDTTVTQYF.

DNA of the CDR3: TGTGCCAGCAGTCCCCGGACTAGCGGGAGGGCATACAATGAGCAGTTCTTC. Its translation: CASSPRTSGRAYNEQFF. The chain carries TRBV27 and TRBJ2-1; 15 bases fit TRBD2. The CDR3 is made up of 17 amino acids. Germline V gene data show CDR1 as MNHEY and CDR2 as SMNVEV (reference sequence). The V and J ends lost 5 bases and 4 bases, in that order; junction bases with no gene match: 6.

The rearrangement links TRBV24-1 to TRBJ2-3; D gene ambiguous. Trimming removed 0 bases from V and 5 bases from J, with 5 bases in between. The CDR3 is made up of 13 amino acids. Germline V gene data show CDR1 as KGHDR and CDR2 as SFDVKD. In DNA form, the CDR3 reads TGTGCCACCAGTGATTTGTTCCAAGATACGCAGTATTTT. It specifies CATSDLFQDTQYF.

CDR3 DNA sequence: TGTGCCAGCAGCCCACAACGGGGGAATAGCCTCACCGGGGAGCTGTTTTTT. Its translation: CASSPQRGNSLTGELFF. The chain is built from TRBV7-7 and TRBJ2-2, with D perhaps matching TRBD2 (6 bases). CDR1 SSHAT and CDR2 FNYEAQ come from the germline V gene (reference sequence). The ends were cut back, 5 bases at V and 4 bases at J, with 20 bases in the middle. This CDR3 contains 17 residues.